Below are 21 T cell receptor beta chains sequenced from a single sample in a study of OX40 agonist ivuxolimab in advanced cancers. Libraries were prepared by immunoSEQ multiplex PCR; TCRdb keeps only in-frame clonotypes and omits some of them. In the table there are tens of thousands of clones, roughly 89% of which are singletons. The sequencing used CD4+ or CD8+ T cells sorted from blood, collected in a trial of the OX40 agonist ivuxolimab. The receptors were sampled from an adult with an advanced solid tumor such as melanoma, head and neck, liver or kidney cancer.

CDR3 loop: CASSFREPNTGELFF. The DNA for the CDR3 is TGTGCCAGCAGCTTTAGGGAGCCGAACACCGGGGAGCTGTTTTTT. V is TRBV5-6 and J is TRBJ2-2; D is perhaps TRBD2 (5 bases). Germline V gene sequence: CDR1 SGHDT, CDR2 YYEEEE. With 2 bases removed from V and 0 bases from J, the gap between germline ends came to 8 bases. The CDR3 runs to 15 residues.

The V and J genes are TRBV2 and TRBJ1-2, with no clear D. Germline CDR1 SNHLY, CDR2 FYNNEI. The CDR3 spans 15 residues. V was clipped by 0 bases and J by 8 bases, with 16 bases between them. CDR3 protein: CASSEALKSGNGYTF. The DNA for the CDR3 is TGTGCCAGCAGTGAAGCGCTAAAGTCTGGGAACGGCTACACCTTC. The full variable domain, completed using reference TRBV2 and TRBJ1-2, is EPEVTQTPSHQVTQMGQEVILRCVPISNHLYFYWYRQILGQKVEFLVSFYNNEISEKSEIFDDQFSVERPDGSNFTLKIRSTKLEDSAMYFCASSEALKSGNGYTFGSGTRLTVV.

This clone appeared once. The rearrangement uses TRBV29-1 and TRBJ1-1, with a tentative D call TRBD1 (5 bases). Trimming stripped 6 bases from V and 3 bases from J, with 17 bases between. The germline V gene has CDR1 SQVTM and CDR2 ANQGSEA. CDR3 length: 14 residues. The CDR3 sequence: CSVDGGFPYTEAFF. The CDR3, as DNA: TGCAGCGTCGACGGGGGGTTTCCCTACACTGAAGCTTTCTTT. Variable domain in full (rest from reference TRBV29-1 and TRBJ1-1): SAVISQKPSRDICQRGTSLTIQCQVDSQVTMMFWYRQQPGQSLTLIATANQGSEATYESGFVIDKFPISRPNLTFSTLTVSNMSPEDSSIYLCSVDGGFPYTEAFFGQGTRLTVV.

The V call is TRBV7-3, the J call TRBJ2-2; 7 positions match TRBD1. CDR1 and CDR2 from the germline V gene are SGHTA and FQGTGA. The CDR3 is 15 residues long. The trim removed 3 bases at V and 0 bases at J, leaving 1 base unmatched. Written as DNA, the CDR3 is TGTGCCAGCAGCTTGGGACAGTCGAACACCGGGGAGCTGTTTTTT. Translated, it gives CASSLGQSNTGELFF.

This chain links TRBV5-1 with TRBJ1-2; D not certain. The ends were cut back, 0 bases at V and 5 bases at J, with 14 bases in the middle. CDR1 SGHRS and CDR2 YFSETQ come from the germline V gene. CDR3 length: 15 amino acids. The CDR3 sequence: CASSLAPGAPYGYTF. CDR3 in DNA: TGCGCCAGCAGCTTGGCCCCGGGAGCCCCGTATGGCTACACCTTC.

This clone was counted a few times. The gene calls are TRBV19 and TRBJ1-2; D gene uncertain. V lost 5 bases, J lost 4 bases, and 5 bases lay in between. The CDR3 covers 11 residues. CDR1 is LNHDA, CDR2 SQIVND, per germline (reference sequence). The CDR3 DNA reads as TGTGCCAGTAGTGAGTCCTATGGCTACACCTTC. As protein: CASSESYGYTF.

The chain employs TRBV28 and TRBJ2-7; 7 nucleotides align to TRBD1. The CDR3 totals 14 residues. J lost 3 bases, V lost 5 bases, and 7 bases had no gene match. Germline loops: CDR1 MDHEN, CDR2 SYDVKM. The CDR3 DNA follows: TGTGCCAGCAGTCTTACAGGGGACCGCTACGAGCAGTACTTC. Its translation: CASSLTGDRYEQYF.

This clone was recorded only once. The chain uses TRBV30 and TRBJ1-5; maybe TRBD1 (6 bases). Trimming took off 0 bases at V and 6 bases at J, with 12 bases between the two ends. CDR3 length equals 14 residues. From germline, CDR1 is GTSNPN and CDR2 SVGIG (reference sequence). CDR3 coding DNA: TGTGCCTGGAGTGTAGGGGGGATAAGTCAGCCCCAGCATTTT. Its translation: CAWSVGGISQPQHF.

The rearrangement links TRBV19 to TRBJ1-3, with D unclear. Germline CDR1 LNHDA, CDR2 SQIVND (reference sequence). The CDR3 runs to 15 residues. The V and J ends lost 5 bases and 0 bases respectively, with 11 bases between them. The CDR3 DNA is TGTGCCAGTAGTCCTTGGGCCGTCTCTGGAAACACCATATATTTT. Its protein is CASSPWAVSGNTIYF.

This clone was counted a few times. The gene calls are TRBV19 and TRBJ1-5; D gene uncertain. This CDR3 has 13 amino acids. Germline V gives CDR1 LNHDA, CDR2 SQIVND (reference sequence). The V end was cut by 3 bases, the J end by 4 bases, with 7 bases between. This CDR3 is CASSMRGNQPQHF. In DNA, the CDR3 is TGTGCCAGTAGTATGCGAGGAAATCAGCCCCAGCATTTT.

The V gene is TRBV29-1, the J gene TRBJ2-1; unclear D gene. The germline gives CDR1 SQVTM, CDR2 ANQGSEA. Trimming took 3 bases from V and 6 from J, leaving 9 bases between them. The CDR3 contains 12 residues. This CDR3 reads CSVEEPGNEQFF. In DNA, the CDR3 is TGCAGCGTTGAGGAACCGGGCAATGAGCAGTTCTTC.

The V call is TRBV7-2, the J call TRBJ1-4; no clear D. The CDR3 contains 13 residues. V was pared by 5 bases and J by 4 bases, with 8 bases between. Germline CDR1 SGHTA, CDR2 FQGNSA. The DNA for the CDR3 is TGTGCCAGCAGCCCCGGGTATAATGAAAAACTGTTTTTT. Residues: CASSPGYNEKLFF.

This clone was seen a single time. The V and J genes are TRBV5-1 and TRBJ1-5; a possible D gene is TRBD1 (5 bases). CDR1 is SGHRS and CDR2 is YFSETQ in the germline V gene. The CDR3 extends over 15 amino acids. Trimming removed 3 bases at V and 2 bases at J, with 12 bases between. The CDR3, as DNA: TGCGCCAGCAGCTGGGGGGAAAGGGGCAATCAGCCCCAGCATTTT. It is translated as CASSWGERGNQPQHF. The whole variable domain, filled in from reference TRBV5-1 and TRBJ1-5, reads KAGVTQTPRYLIKTRGQQVTLSCSPISGHRSVSWYQQTPGQGLQFLFEYFSETQRNKGNFPGRFSGRQFSNSRSEMNVSTLELGDSALYLCASSWGERGNQPQHFGDGTRLSIL.

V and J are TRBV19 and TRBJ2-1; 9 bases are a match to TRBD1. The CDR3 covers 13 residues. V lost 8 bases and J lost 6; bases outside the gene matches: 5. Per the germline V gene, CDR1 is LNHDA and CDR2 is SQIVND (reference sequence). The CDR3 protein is CASRTGVGNEQFF. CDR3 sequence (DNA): TGTGCCAGTCGGACAGGGGTAGGCAATGAGCAGTTCTTC.

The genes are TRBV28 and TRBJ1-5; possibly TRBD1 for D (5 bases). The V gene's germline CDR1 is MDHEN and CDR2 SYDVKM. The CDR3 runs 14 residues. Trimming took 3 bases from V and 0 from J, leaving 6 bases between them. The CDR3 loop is CASSLTDSNQPQHF. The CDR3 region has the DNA TGTGCCAGCAGTTTGACAGATAGCAATCAGCCCCAGCATTTT. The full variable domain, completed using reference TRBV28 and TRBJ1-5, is DVKVTQSSRYLVKRTGEKVFLECVQDMDHENMFWYRQDPGLGLRLIYFSYDVKMKEKGDIPEGYSVSREKKERFSLILESASTNQTSMYLCASSLTDSNQPQHFGDGTRLSIL.

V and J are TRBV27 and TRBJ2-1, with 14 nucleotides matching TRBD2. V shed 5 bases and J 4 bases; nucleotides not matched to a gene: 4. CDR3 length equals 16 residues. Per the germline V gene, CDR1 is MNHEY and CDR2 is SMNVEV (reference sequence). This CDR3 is CASSPGLAGGYNEQFF. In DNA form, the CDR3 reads TGTGCCAGCAGTCCCGGACTAGCGGGGGGTTACAATGAGCAGTTCTTC.

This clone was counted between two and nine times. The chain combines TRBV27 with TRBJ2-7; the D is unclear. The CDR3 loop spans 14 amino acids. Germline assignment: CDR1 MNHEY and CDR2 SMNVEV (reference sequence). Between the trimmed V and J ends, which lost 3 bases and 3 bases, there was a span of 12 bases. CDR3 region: CASSFRFGLYEQYF. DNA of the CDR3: TGTGCCAGCAGTTTTCGCTTCGGGCTCTACGAGCAGTACTTC.

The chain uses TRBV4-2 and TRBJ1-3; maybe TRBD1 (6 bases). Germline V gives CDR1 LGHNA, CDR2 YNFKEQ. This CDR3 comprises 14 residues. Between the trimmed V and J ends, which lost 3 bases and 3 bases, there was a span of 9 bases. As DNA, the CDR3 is TGTGCCAGCAGCCAGAGAGGGGGTGGAAACACCATATATTTT. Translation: CASSQRGGGNTIYF.

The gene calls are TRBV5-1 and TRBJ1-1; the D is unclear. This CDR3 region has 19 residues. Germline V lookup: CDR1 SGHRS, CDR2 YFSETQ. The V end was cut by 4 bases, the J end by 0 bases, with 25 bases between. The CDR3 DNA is TGCGCCAGCAGCCCCGGCTCCGGGTTTTCGACAAGGATGAACACTGAAGCTTTCTTT. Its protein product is CASSPGSGFSTRMNTEAFF. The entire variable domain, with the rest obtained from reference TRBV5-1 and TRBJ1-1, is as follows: KAGVTQTPRYLIKTRGQQVTLSCSPISGHRSVSWYQQTPGQGLQFLFEYFSETQRNKGNFPGRFSGRQFSNSRSEMNVSTLELGDSALYLCASSPGSGFSTRMNTEAFFGQGTRLTVV.

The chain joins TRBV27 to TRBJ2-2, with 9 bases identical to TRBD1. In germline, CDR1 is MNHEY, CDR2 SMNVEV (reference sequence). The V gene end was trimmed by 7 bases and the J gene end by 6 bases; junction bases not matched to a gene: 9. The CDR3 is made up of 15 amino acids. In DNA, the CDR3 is TGTGCCAGCACTCCCGGGACAGGGTACCCCGGGGAGCTGTTTTTT. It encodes CASTPGTGYPGELFF.

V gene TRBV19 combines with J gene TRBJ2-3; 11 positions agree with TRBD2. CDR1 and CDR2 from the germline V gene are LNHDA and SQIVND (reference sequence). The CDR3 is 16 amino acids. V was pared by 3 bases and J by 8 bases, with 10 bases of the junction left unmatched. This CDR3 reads CASSMLASGRTVTQYF. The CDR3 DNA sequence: TGTGCCAGTAGTATGTTGGCTAGCGGGAGGACGGTTACGCAGTATTTT. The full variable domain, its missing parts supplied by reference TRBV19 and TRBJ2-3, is DGGITQSPKYLFRKEGQNVTLSCEQNLNHDAMYWYRQDPGQGLRLIYYSQIVNDFQKGDIAEGYSVSREKKESFPLTVTSAQKNPTAFYLCASSMLASGRTVTQYFGPGTRLTVL.